The next 5 T cell receptor beta chains were all read from a single sample in a study of Ad26.COV2.S vaccination and SARS-CoV-2 variants. Libraries were prepared by immunoSEQ multiplex PCR; TCRdb keeps only in-frame clonotypes and omits some of them. The profile shows over 110,000 clones, about nine tenths of them singletons. This specimen consisted of peripheral blood, obtained after recovery from COVID-19. The origin of the receptors is a human donor who had recovered from COVID-19.

V gene TRBV20-1 combines with J gene TRBJ2-7; D is unresolved. V lost 4 bases, J lost 4 bases, and 8 bases lay in between. The CDR3 sequence is 11 residues long. CDR1 is DFQATT, CDR2 SNEGSKA, per germline (reference sequence). The CDR3 DNA reads TGCAGTGCTATTTACCTTTACGAGCAGTACTTC. It codes for CSAIYLYEQYF.

This chain links TRBV7-9 with TRBJ2-1; unclear D gene. The V gene's germline CDR1 is SEHNR and CDR2 FQNEAQ (reference sequence). CDR3 length: 11 amino acids. The V end was cut by 3 bases, the J end by 6 bases, with 3 bases between. CDR3 sequence reads: CASSFGNEQFF. The CDR3 region has the DNA TGTGCCAGCAGCTTTGGCAATGAGCAGTTCTTC.

The V gene is TRBV5-1, the J gene TRBJ1-1; the D is unclear. Germline CDR1 and CDR2: SGHRS and YFSETQ. CDR3 size: 11 residues. The V and J ends lost 4 bases and 3 bases respectively, with 4 bases between them. The chain's CDR3 is CASSSYTEAFF. CDR3 in DNA: TGCGCCAGCAGCAGCTACACTGAAGCTTTCTTT.

On this clone: Compared with germline, one end of the junction differs, possibly owing to a read error. The J gene is TRBJ2-2, the V gene TRBV9; D remains ambiguous. Per germline, CDR1 SGDLS and CDR2 YYNGEE. This CDR3 has 16 amino acids. The CDR3 region has the DNA TGTGCCAGCAGCGTAGTGGCCCAGCCGAAGACCGGGGAGCTGTTTTTT. Protein product: CASSVVAQPKTGELFF.

The chain joins TRBV24-1 to TRBJ2-5, with no clear D. Trimming took 6 bases from V and 2 from J, leaving 6 bases between them. Germline values: CDR1 KGHDR, CDR2 SFDVKD. CDR3 size: 12 residues. This CDR3 is CATSPFQETQYF. The CDR3 DNA reads TGTGCCACCAGTCCTTTTCAAGAGACCCAGTACTTC.